This TCR beta chain was sequenced during a study of cytomegalovirus exposure and HLA in healthy donors. Study summary: Early on, a data release was issued that held approximately 78 million unique TCRs from HLA-typed donors. Broader study findings: Immune exposure information comprised only CMV serostatus. V- and J-gene trimming in TCR beta was tied to a missense DCLRE1C variant by an analysis performed later.

About this clone: The antigen is undetermined.

CDR3 size: 15 residues. Germline CDR1 reads ENHRY; CDR2 reads SYGVKD. The ends lost 6 bases at V and 6 bases at J; junction bases unmatched: 12. The PCR made use of 60 Vbeta and 13 Jbeta primers. The repertoire was sequenced with immunoSEQ multiplex PCR; TCRdb's copy has only in-frame clones and lacks some. The sample shows 150,000 to 200,000 clones, around 82% of them seen only once. The V gene is TRBV10-3, the J gene TRBJ1-2; 8 nucleotides agree with TRBD1. This TCR came from a middle-aged man in good health and CMV-seropositive. The sequenced sample consisted of PBMCs. The DNA for the CDR3 is TGTGCCATCAGGGGACAGGACGCCCCGTACGATGGCTACACCTTC. It encodes CAIRGQDAPYDGYTF.